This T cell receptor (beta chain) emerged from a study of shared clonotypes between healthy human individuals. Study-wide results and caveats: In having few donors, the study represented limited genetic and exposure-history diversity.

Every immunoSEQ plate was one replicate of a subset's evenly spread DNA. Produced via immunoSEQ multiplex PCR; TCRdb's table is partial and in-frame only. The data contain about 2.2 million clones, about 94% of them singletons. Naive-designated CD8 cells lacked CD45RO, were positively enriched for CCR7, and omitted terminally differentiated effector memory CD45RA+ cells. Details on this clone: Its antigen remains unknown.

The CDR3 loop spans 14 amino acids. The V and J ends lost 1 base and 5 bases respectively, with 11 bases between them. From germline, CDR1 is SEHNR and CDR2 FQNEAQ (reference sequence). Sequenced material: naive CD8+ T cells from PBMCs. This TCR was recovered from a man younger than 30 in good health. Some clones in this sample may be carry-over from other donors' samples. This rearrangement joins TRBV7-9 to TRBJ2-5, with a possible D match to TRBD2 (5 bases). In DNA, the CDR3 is TGTGCCAGCAGCTTAGACGGGGTGATGGAGACCCAGTACTTC. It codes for CASSLDGVMETQYF.